Given below is one T cell receptor (beta chain) in context. It was considered stable Graves' hyperthyroidism when ophthalmopathy did not progress within 18 months. Patients aged 18 to 65 had newly diagnosed hyperthyroidism of under 2 months' duration. Those patients with uncontrolled infection, other autoimmune disease, pregnancy or lactation were excluded. Clinical symptoms, serum thyroxine, TRAb, thyroid ultrasound and orbital computed tomography informed diagnoses. The germline V and J ends were trimmed by 4 bases and 5 bases, with 14 bases remaining between them. The CDR3 totals 13 residues. Germline loops: CDR1 SQVTM, CDR2 ANQGSEA. Authors of the study amplified TCR beta CDR3 regions from RNA transcripts. The HTBI primer set was used in a first-round RT-PCR of the TCR CDR3. Via MiXCR, TCRdb re-called the multiplex PCR reads, giving one row per CDR3 protein. The sample lists 450,000 to 700,000 distinct CDR3 sequences, 46% occurring once.

The sample belongs to a study of T cells in Graves' hyperthyroidism and ophthalmopathy. Sequencing used peripheral blood or thyroid tissue (not recorded which). V is TRBV29-1 and J is TRBJ2-5; D is unresolved. The TCR comes from a woman aged 18-29 years with Graves' hyperthyroidism. The CDR3 is CSVVRQEYETQYF. The CDR3 coding sequence is TGCAGCGTTGTCCGCCAGGAATATGAGACCCAGTACTTC.